The sequence of this T cell receptor beta chain was determined in a study of blood T cell repertoires in COVID-19. V gave up 0 bases and J gave up 0 bases, with 6 bases separating them. Germline loops: CDR1 SGHNT, CDR2 YENEEA. CDR3 size: 15 residues. Methods used by the authors: Cell counts per sample came from amplifying reference gene primers. Repertoires were generated with immunoSEQ multiplex PCR, while TCRdb's copy carries only in-frame clones and drops some. Clonal size and the V and J genes are those of that table, whereas D and trimming came from the DNA. The top ten hold approximately 5% of the sample, which has 85,000 to 95,000 clones, around nine tenths seen once. In its sample, this clone was seen a few times.

The V gene is TRBV11-3, the J gene TRBJ2-1, with D tentatively TRBD2 (6 bases). Sequences were obtained from peripheral blood. The source of this sequence is a woman older than 75 with acute or convalescent COVID-19. The CDR3 DNA sequence: TGTGCCAGCAGCTTAGACGGGAGCTCCTACAATGAGCAGTTCTTC. Encoded protein: CASSLDGSSYNEQFF.